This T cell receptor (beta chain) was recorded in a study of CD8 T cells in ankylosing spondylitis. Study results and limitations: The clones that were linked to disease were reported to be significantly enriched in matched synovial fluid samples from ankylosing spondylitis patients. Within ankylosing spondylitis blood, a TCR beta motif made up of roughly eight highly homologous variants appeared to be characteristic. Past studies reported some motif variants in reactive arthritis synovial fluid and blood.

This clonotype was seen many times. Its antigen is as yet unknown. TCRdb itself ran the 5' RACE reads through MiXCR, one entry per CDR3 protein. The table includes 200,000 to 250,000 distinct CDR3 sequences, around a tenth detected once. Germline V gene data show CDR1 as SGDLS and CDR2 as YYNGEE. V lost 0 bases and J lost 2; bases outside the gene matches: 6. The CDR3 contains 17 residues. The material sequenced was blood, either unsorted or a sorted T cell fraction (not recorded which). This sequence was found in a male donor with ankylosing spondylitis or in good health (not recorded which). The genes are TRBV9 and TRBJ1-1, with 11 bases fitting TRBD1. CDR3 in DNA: TGTGCCAGCAGCGTAGACGGGACAGGGGGGCTAAACACTGAAGCTTTCTTT. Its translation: CASSVDGTGGLNTEAFF.